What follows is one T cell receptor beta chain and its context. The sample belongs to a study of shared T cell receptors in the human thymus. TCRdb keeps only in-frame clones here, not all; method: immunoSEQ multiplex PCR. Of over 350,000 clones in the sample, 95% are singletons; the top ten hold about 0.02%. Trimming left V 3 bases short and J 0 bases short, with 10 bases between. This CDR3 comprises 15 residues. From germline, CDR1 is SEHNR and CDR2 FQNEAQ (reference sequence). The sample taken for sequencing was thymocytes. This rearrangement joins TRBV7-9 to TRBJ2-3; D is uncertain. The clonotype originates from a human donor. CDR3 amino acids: CASSLGNYSTDTQYF. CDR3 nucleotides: TGTGCCAGCAGCTTGGGCAACTATAGCACAGATACGCAGTATTTT.